This TCR beta chain is from a study of CD8 T cell repertoires and HIV-1 epitope variants. Profiled with immunoSEQ multiplex PCR; TCRdb holds only in-frame clones, not every one. The sample lists tens of thousands of clones, almost 75% seen once, with roughly 24% in the top ten. The CDR3 is 14 residues long. The V and J ends lost 5 bases and 7 bases respectively, with 12 bases between them. Germline assignment: CDR1 SGHAT and CDR2 FQDESV (reference sequence). Sequencing was performed on uncultured baseline CD8+ T cells from peripheral blood mononuclear cells (PBMCs). The V call is TRBV11-1, the J call TRBJ1-6; D remains unclear. This receptor was identified in a male donor with HIV. This CDR3 is CASSQEAGNSPLHF. CDR3 nucleotides: TGTGCCAGCAGCCAAGAAGCCGGGAATTCACCCCTCCACTTT.